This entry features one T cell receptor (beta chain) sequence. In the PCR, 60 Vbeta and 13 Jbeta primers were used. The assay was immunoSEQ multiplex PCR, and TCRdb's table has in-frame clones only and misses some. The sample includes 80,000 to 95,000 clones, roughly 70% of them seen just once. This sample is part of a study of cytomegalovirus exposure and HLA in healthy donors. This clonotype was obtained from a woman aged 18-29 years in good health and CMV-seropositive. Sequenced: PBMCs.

The CDR3 coding sequence is TGTGCCAGCAGCGTAGGCGGGAGAGGGTACGAGCAGTACTTC. Protein sequence: CASSVGGRGYEQYF. The V gene is TRBV9, the J gene TRBJ2-7; 7 bases align to TRBD2. Germline assignment: CDR1 SGDLS and CDR2 YYNGEE. The CDR3 consists of 14 residues. Trimming took 0 bases from V and 4 from J; bases not matched to a gene: 4.